The rows below give T cell receptor beta chains drawn from one sample of a study of blood T cell repertoires in COVID-19. Assay used: immunoSEQ multiplex PCR; TCRdb lists only in-frame clones, some missing. The sample lists tens of thousands of clones; 74% were seen once. Material: peripheral blood. The receptors shown here come from a man in his 70s with COVID-19, enrolled during active disease. Each CDR3 is given with its conserved first and last residue. D genes are given only for firm matches. Clone size is shown for a subset of rows, as once, few, many or a class of expanded clone.

j_call d_call v_call clone_size cdr3_nt cdr3_aa
TRBJ2-7 . TRBV5-6 . TGTGCCAGCAGCCAGAACTACGAGCAGTACTTC CASSQNYEQYF
TRBJ1-1 . TRBV15 . TGTGCCACCAGCAGAGATCTGGCCCCGAACACTGAAGCTTTCTTT CATSRDLAPNTEAFF
TRBJ1-2 . TRBV28 once TGTGCCAGCAGTCCTTCCGGTCTTCGCGGCTACACCTTC CASSPSGLRGYTF
TRBJ2-3 TRBD2 TRBV7-2 . TGTGCCAGCAGCTCGGGACTAGCGGGAGCCGGCACAGATACGCAGTATTTT CASSSGLAGAGTDTQYF
TRBJ2-3 . TRBV6-6 . TGTGCCAGCAGTTACTACCCTAACACAGATACGCAGTATTTT CASSYYPNTDTQYF
TRBJ2-1 . TRBV3-1/TRBV3-2 . TGTGCCAGCAGTCCGAGCGGCACCCCGTGGGATGAGCAGTTCTTC CASSPSGTPWDEQFF
TRBJ2-2 TRBD1 TRBV29-1 . TGCAGCGTTAGGGACAGGGCCACCGGGGAGCTGTTTTTT CSVRDRATGELFF
TRBJ2-3 TRBD2 TRBV7-2 few TGTGCCAGCAGCCCGACTAGCGGACCAGATACGCAGTATTTT CASSPTSGPDTQYF
TRBJ1-3 TRBD1 TRBV28 once TGTGCCAGCAGACGAAGACGACAGGGGCCTGGAAACACCATATATTTT CASRRRRQGPGNTIYF
TRBJ2-1 TRBD2 TRBV9 few TGTGCCAGCAGCCCCAGTCTAGCGGCAAGCTCCTACAATGAGCAGTTCTTC CASSPSLAASSYNEQFF
TRBJ1-6 . TRBV5-6 few TGTGCCAGCAGCCATACTCAATCCAATTCACCCCTCCACTTT CASSHTQSNSPLHF
TRBJ2-7 TRBD1 TRBV19 . TGTGCCAGTAGTCTAGGACAGGGGCCCTACGAGCAGTACTTC CASSLGQGPYEQYF
TRBJ1-6 . TRBV19 few TGTGCCAGTAGCCTTACAGGGTCACCCCTCCACTTT CASSLTGSPLHF
TRBJ2-1 . TRBV24-1 . TGTGCCACCAGCGCCGGGGGAGTCGGGAGTACGGTGAATGAGCAGTTCTTC CATSAGGVGSTVNEQFF
TRBJ2-1 TRBD1 TRBV6-4 . TGTGCCAGCAGTGTGAGGAACGGACAGGGAAATGAGCAGTTCTTC CASSVRNGQGNEQFF
TRBJ1-2 . TRBV19 . TGTGCCAGTAGTATGGGGGGAGTCAACTATGGCTACACCTTC CASSMGGVNYGYTF
TRBJ2-7 . TRBV6-5 . TGTGCCAGCAGTTTCGGTAATGAGCAGTACTTC CASSFGNEQYF
TRBJ2-1 . TRBV6-5 few TGTGCCAGCAGGCGGGCCTTGGGTGAGCAGTTCTTC CASRRALGEQFF
TRBJ2-5 . TRBV24-1 . TGTGCCACCAGTCCTTCAGGGTTAGAGACCCAGTACTTC CATSPSGLETQYF
TRBJ1-1 . TRBV6-1 . TGTGCCAGCAGTGAAATGAAGGGGGAGGGTGGTACTGAAGCTTTCTTT CASSEMKGEGGTEAFF
TRBJ1-1 TRBD1 TRBV28 . TGTGCCAGCATGTCATTCCTGGGACAGGTGGGAGAAGCTTTCTTT CASMSFLGQVGEAFF
TRBJ2-3 . TRBV5-6 . TGTGCCAGCAGCTTGAAACAGGGTACGGATACGCAGTATTTT CASSLKQGTDTQYF
TRBJ2-5 TRBD2 TRBV20-1 . TGCAGTGCTAGTCCTAGCGGGAGTGAGACCCAGTACTTC CSASPSGSETQYF
TRBJ2-5 . TRBV2 . TGTGCCAGCAGTGAATACTCGAAAGAGACCCAGTACTTC CASSEYSKETQYF
TRBJ2-3 . TRBV27 . TGTGCCAGCAGCCGTGAACCCGACATGTTGGCGCAGTATTTT CASSREPDMLAQYF
TRBJ2-7 . TRBV2 . TGTGCCAGCAGTACCGGTTACTACGAGCAGTACTTC CASSTGYYEQYF
TRBJ1-1 . TRBV7-9 few TGTGCCAGCAGCCGAACGACAGGGAACACTGAAGCTTTCTTT CASSRTTGNTEAFF